This TCR beta chain emerged from a study of human thymus T cells. Data came from immunoSEQ multiplex PCR; TCRdb stores just in-frame clones and leaves some out. The sample has 40,000 to 45,000 clones; roughly 94% are singletons. V lost 4 bases and J lost 10; bases outside the gene matches: 5. CDR1 is SQVTM and CDR2 is ANQGSEA in the germline V gene. The length of the CDR3 is 12 residues. Source material: blood. This TCR was sampled from a boy less than two years old with a congenital heart defect but otherwise immunologically healthy. The chain uses TRBV29-1 and TRBJ2-1; 9 nucleotides line up with TRBD1. As DNA, the CDR3 is TGCAGCGTTGCTGACAGGGGGGGAGAGCAGTTCTTC. Protein sequence: CSVADRGGEQFF.